Listed here are 21 T cell receptor beta chains from one sample, sequenced in a study of T cell responses to AZD1222 COVID-19 vaccine. Libraries were prepared by immunoSEQ multiplex PCR; TCRdb keeps only in-frame clonotypes and omits some of them. The sample lists approximately 150,000 clones; around nine tenths were seen once. The starting material was peripheral blood, obtained on day 0 of AZD1222 vaccination. These receptors were obtained from an adult in good health.

The chain carries TRBV6-1 and TRBJ1-1; unclear D gene. The CDR3 length is 12 residues. Germline-derived CDR1 and CDR2 are MNHNS and SASEGT. The V end lost 2 bases, the J end lost 2 bases, and 3 bases lay between the germline ends. The chain's CDR3 is CASSEYNTEAFF. The CDR3 DNA sequence: TGTGCCAGCAGTGAATACAACACTGAAGCTTTCTTT.

This chain links TRBV12-3 or TRBV12-4 with TRBJ1-1; D is perhaps TRBD1 (5 bases). V was cut by 10 bases and J by 5 bases, with 17 bases left in between. This CDR3 comprises 13 residues. CDR3 in DNA: TGTGCCACCACCGGCAGGGTCGATACTGAAGCTTTCTTT. It encodes CATTGRVDTEAFF.

The chain uses TRBV6-5 and TRBJ1-1; TRBD1 agrees at 7 bases. With V trimmed by 5 bases and J by 6 bases, 3 bases remained unmatched. Germline CDR1 MNHEY, CDR2 SVGAGI. The CDR3 length is 12 residues. CDR3 nucleotides: TGTGCCAGCAGTAAACAGGGGTCTGAAGCTTTCTTT. Translation: CASSKQGSEAFF.

The chain is built from TRBV3-1 (or the pseudogene TRBV3-2) and TRBJ1-5, with D perhaps TRBD1 (6 bases). V shed 4 bases and J shed 7 bases, with 20 bases lying between them. The CDR3 length is 16 residues. The germline V gene has CDR1 LGHDT and CDR2 YNNKEL (reference sequence). CDR3 DNA: TGTGCCAGCAGCCCCGGAAGGGGGGGTTTGGGCCAGCCCCAGCATTTT. This sequence encodes CASSPGRGGLGQPQHF.

This sequence joins TRBV12-3 or TRBV12-4 and TRBJ1-6, with D perhaps TRBD1 (6 bases). The CDR3 sequence is 13 residues long. The germline V and J ends were trimmed by 6 bases and 11 bases, with 14 bases remaining between them. The CDR3 coding sequence is TGTGCCAGCAGATACAGGGATGGGGCACCCCTCCACTTT. Protein sequence: CASRYRDGAPLHF.

The V gene is TRBV5-4, the J gene TRBJ1-2; 7 nucleotides align to TRBD1. The CDR3 has 15 amino acids. Germline loops: CDR1 SGHNT, CDR2 YYREEE (reference sequence). The ends lost 2 bases at V and 6 bases at J; junction bases unmatched: 10. CDR3: CASSFWEGAQHGYTF. The CDR3 nucleotides are TGTGCCAGCAGCTTCTGGGAGGGGGCTCAGCATGGCTACACCTTC.

This clone was seen only once. The V and J genes are TRBV5-1 and TRBJ1-4, with TRBD1 matching over 8 bases. CDR1 and CDR2 from the germline V gene are SGHRS and YFSETQ. The CDR3 has 15 residues. The V and J ends lost 4 bases and 7 bases, in that order; junction bases with no gene match: 9. The CDR3 DNA sequence: TGCGCCAGCAGCGCCCTACAGGGGGGGGGTGAAAAACTGTTTTTT. Protein: CASSALQGGGEKLFF.

The chain combines TRBV19 with TRBJ2-7; D remains ambiguous. Per the germline V gene, CDR1 is LNHDA and CDR2 is SQIVND (reference sequence). The CDR3 runs to 14 residues. Trimming stripped 5 bases from V and 2 bases from J, with 13 bases between. The CDR3 DNA reads as TGTGCCAGTAGTCCGGTAAATTCCCCCTACGAGCAGTACTTC. It yields the protein CASSPVNSPYEQYF.

CDR3 DNA sequence: TGTGCCAGTACCAACTTCGAGGGGGCCAGCAATCAGCCCCAGCATTTT. Translated, it gives CASTNFEGASNQPQHF. This rearrangement joins TRBV19 to TRBJ1-5; 7 bases agree with TRBD1. With 7 bases clipped from V and 1 base from J, the junction kept 10 bases outside the gene matches. CDR3 size: 16 residues. Germline V gene sequence: CDR1 LNHDA, CDR2 SQIVND (reference sequence).

V gene TRBV20-1 combines with J gene TRBJ1-2, with TRBD1 matching 9 bases. V lost 3 bases to trimming and J lost 8 bases; unmatched junction nucleotides: 7. There are 13 residues in the CDR3. Germline lookup yields CDR1 DFQATT and CDR2 SNEGSKA (reference sequence). The CDR3: CSASPGQGFGYTF. CDR3 coding DNA: TGCAGTGCTAGTCCGGGACAGGGTTTCGGCTACACCTTC.

The rearrangement links TRBV18 to TRBJ1-6; D perhaps matches TRBD1 (6 bases). Germline CDR1 is KGHSH and CDR2 is LQKENI. CDR3 size: 16 residues. Trimming stripped 3 bases from V and 9 bases from J, with 18 bases between. This chain's CDR3 is CASSPQGRTRGSPLHF. The DNA for the CDR3 is TGTGCCAGCTCACCCCAAGGACGAACCAGGGGTTCACCCCTCCACTTT.

This rearrangement joins TRBV30 to TRBJ1-1; 8 bases are shared with TRBD1. In germline, CDR1 is GTSNPN, CDR2 SVGIG (reference sequence). CDR3 length: 13 amino acids. The junction had 6 bases not matched to a gene; V was cut back by 5 bases and J by 4 bases. The CDR3 nucleotides read TGTGCCTGGGGACAGGGTTTAGGCACTGAAGCTTTCTTT. This codes for CAWGQGLGTEAFF.

The chain recombines TRBV21-1 with TRBJ1-5; the table assigns TRBD1, which was not confirmed against the DNA. TRBV21-1 is labeled a pseudogene. This CDR3 has 14 residues. CDR3 in DNA: TGTGCCAGCACAAAAGGACAGTCGGAACAGCCCCAGCATTTT. It codes for CASTKGQSEQPQHF.

The J gene is TRBJ1-2, the V gene TRBV4-1; a weak D match, TRBD1 (5 bases). Germline V gene sequence: CDR1 MGHRA, CDR2 YSYEKL. Trimming removed 0 bases at V and 4 bases at J, with 15 bases between. This CDR3 is built from 16 residues. For the CDR3, the DNA is TGCGCCAGCAGCCAAGATATGGAATGGGGACTCTATGGCTACACCTTC. Translation: CASSQDMEWGLYGYTF.

The J gene is TRBJ1-5, the V gene TRBV6-1; 8 bases fit TRBD1. With V trimmed by 2 bases and J by 5 bases, 17 bases remained unmatched. The CDR3 contains 19 residues. Looked up from germline, CDR1 is MNHNS and CDR2 is SASEGT. CDR3 in amino acids: CASSELGRSLGQVYQPQHF. CDR3 DNA sequence: TGTGCCAGCAGTGAATTAGGTCGAAGTTTGGGACAGGTTTATCAGCCCCAGCATTTT.

V is TRBV19 and J is TRBJ1-1; D is possibly TRBD1 (5 bases). The CDR3 length is 14 residues. Trimming left V 10 bases short and J 1 base short, with 16 bases between. The germline V gene has CDR1 LNHDA and CDR2 SQIVND (reference sequence). The CDR3 DNA reads as TGTGCCACCTCACCGGGACCAACGAACACTGAAGCTTTCTTT. This translates into CATSPGPTNTEAFF.

The chain is built from TRBV24-1 and TRBJ2-7; no reliable D call. Per the germline V gene, CDR1 is KGHDR and CDR2 is SFDVKD. The V end lost 9 bases, the J end lost 6 bases, and 5 bases lay between the germline ends. The CDR3 contains 9 residues. The CDR3 DNA is TGTGCCACCCCGGGCGAGCAGTACTTC. It translates to CATPGEQYF.

The chain is built from TRBV7-8 and TRBJ1-2; D gene ambiguous. From germline, CDR1 is SGHVS and CDR2 FQNEAQ. This CDR3 contains 14 residues. V lost 0 bases, J lost 3 bases, and 8 bases lay in between. DNA for the CDR3: TGTGCCAGCAGCTTAGCGGGAAGGGACTATGGCTACACCTTC. This sequence encodes CASSLAGRDYGYTF.

This sequence joins TRBV7-9 and TRBJ2-7; 12 bases agree with TRBD2. V dropped 6 bases and J dropped 5; count of bases not matched to a gene: 11. CDR1 and CDR2 (germline): SEHNR, FQNEAQ (reference sequence). The length of the CDR3 is 16 residues. This CDR3 reads CASSSVQRLAGDEQYF. The CDR3 bases are TGTGCCAGCAGTTCCGTTCAGAGACTAGCGGGAGACGAGCAGTACTTC.

Of note for this clone: A junction boundary mismatches the germline segment, possibly from a read error. The chain uses TRBV4-1 and TRBJ2-1; possible D gene TRBD2, 5 bases. Per germline, CDR1 MGHRA and CDR2 YSYEKL. The CDR3 runs to 16 residues. CDR3 amino acids: CASSQDEGFSDNEQFF. DNA of the CDR3: TGCGCCAGCAGCCAAGACGAGGGTTTCTCCGACAATGAGCAGTTCTTC.

V gene TRBV2 combines with J gene TRBJ1-5; 8 bases line up with TRBD1. In germline, CDR1 is SNHLY, CDR2 FYNNEI. The CDR3 loop spans 13 amino acids. V shed 6 bases, J shed 5 bases, and the junction held 3 bases outside the gene matches. CDR3 nucleotides: TGTGCCAGCAGGGACAGGGTCTATCAGCCCCAGCATTTT. Amino acids: CASRDRVYQPQHF.